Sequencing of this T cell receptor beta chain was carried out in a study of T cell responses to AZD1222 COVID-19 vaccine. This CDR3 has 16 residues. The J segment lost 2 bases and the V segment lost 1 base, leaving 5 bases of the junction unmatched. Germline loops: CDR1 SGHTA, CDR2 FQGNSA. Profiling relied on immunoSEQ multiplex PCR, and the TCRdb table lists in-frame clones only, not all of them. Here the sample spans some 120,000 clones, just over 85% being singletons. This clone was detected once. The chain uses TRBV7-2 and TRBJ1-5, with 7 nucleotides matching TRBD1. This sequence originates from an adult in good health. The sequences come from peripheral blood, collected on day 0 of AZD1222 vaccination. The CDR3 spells CASSLVPGGGNQPQHF. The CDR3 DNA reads TGTGCCAGCAGCTTAGTGCCAGGGGGAGGCAATCAGCCCCAGCATTTT.